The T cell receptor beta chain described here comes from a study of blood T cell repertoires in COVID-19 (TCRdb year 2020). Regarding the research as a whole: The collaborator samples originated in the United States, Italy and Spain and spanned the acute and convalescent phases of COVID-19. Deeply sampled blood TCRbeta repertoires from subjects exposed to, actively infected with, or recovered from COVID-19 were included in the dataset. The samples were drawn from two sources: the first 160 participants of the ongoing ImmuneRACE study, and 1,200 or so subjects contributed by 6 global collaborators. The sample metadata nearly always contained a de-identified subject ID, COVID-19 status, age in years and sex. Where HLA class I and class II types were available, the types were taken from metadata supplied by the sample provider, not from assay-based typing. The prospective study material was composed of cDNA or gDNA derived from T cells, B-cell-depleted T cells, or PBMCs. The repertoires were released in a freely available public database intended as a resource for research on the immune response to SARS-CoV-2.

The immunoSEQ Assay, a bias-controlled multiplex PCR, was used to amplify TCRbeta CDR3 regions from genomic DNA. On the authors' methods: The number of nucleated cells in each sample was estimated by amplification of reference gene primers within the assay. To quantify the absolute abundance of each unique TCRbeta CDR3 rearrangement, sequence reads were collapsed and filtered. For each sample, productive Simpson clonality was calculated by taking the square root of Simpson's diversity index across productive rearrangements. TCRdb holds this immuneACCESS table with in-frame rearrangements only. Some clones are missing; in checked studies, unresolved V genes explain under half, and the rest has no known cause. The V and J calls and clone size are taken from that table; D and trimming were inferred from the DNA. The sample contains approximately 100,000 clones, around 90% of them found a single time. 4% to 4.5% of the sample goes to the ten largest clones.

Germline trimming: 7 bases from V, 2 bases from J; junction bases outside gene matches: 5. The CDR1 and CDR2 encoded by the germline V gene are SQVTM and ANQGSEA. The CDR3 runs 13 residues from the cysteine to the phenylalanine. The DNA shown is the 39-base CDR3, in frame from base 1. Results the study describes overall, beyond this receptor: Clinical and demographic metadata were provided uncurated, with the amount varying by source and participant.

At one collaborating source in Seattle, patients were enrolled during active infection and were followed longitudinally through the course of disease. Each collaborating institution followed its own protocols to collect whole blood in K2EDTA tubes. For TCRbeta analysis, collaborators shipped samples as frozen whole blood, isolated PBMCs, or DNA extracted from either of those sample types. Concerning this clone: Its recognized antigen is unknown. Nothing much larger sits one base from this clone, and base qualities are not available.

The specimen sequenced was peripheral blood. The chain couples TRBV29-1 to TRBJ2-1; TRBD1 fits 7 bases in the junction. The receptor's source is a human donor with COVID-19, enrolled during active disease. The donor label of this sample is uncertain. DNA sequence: TGCAGCGGAACGGACAGGACCTACAATGAGCAGTTCTTC. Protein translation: CSGTDRTYNEQFF.